This TCR beta chain is from a study of blood T cell repertoires in COVID-19. Authors' methods: Reference gene primer amplification gave estimated nucleated cell counts. The table came from immunoSEQ multiplex PCR; TCRdb's copy has only in-frame clones and leaves some out. That table is the source of V, J and clone size, and D and trimming were worked out from the DNA. This sample has some 260,000 clones, with roughly 90% found just once. The CDR3 consists of 16 residues. CDR1 SGHDT and CDR2 YYEEEE come from the germline V gene. The V end was cut by 2 bases, the J end by 0 bases, with 12 bases between. Study members were between about 18 and 95 years old and lived in 20 to 25 US regions.

The chain recombines TRBV5-6 with TRBJ1-3, with D possibly being TRBD1 (6 bases). This sequence originates from a woman aged 25 to 39 with acute COVID-19. Sequencing input: PBMCs or T cells enriched from blood (not recorded which). The CDR3 protein is CASSLNTGPSGNTIYF. The CDR3 nucleotides read TGTGCCAGCAGCTTAAACACAGGGCCCTCTGGAAACACCATATATTTT.